This section outlines one T cell receptor beta chain sequence together with its context. The antigen is undetermined. Compared with germline, one end of the junction differs, possibly owing to a read error. These data belong to a study of neurological immune-mediated disorders. General observations from the study: Patients with HTLV-1-associated myelopathy showed the most TCR clonal expansion. Those with multiple sclerosis showed the least, falling below healthy controls. Private repertoires in all groups were suggested by the absence of shared CDR3 amino acid sequences among expanded clones across subjects.

The CDR3 has 12 amino acids. CDR1 DFQATT and CDR2 SNEGSKA come from the germline V gene (reference sequence). Synthesis of cDNA was accomplished via 5'RACE employing 10-nucleotide random UMIs. TCRdb used MiXCR to reprocess the 5' RACE reads, holding one entry per CDR3 protein. Of about 52,000 distinct CDR3 sequences listed, 3% to 4.5% are singletons. The unsorted libraries originated from 2 million PBMCs kept at -80 C. V and J are TRBV20-1 and TRBJ1-5, with D unclear. Sequenced sample: PBMCs. This clonotype originated in a man aged 25 to 40 with multiple sclerosis. The CDR3 region has the DNA TGCAGTGCTAGAGTCGCCGACCGGCCCCAGAATTTT. Translating it yields CSARVADRPQNF.